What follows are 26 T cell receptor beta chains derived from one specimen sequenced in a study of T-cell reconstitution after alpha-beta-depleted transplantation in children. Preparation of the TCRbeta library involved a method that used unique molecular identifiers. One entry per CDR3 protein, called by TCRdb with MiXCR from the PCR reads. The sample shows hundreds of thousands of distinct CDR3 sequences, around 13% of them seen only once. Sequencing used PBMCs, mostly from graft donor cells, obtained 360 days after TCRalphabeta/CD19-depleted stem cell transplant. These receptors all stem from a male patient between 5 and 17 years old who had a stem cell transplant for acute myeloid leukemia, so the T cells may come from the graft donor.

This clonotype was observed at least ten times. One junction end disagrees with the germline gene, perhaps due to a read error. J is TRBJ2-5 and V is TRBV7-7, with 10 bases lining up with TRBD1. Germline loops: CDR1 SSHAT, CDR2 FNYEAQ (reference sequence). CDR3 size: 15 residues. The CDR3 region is CASSLEGQGQETQYF. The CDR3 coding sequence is TGTGCTAGCAGCTTGGAGGGACAGGGGCAAGAGACCCAGTACTTC.

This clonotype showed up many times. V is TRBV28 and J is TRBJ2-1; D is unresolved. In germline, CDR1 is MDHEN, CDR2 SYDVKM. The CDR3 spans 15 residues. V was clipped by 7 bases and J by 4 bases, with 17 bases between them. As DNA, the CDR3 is TGTGCCAGCATTCCGTTATATCTTCAATACAATGAGCAGTTCTTC. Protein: CASIPLYLQYNEQFF.

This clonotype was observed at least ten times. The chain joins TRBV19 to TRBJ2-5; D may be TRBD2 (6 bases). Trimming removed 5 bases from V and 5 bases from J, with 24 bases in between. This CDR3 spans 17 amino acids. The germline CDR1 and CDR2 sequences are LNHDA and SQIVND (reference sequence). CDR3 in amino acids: CASSPRTRSGLGETQYF. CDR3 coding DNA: TGTGCCAGTAGTCCGCGGACAAGGAGCGGGCTTGGGGAGACCCAGTACTTC.

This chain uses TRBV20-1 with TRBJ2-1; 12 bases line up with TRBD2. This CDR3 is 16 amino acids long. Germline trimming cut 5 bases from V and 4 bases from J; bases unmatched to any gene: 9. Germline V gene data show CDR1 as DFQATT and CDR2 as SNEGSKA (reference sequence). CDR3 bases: TGCAGTGCTCGTGACTTGCTAGCGGGAGGGTACAATGAGCAGTTCTTC. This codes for CSARDLLAGGYNEQFF.

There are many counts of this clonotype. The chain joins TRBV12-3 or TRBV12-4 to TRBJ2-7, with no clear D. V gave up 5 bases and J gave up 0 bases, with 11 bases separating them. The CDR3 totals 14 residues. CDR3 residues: CASSPGRRSYEQYF. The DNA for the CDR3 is TGTGCCAGCAGTCCCGGCCGGCGCTCCTACGAGCAGTACTTC.

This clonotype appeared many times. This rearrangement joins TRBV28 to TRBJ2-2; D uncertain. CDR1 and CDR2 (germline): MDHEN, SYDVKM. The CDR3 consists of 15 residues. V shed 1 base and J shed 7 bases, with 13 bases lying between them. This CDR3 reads CASSLLYEIGGELFF. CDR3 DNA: TGTGCCAGCAGTTTATTATACGAGATTGGCGGGGAGCTGTTTTTT.

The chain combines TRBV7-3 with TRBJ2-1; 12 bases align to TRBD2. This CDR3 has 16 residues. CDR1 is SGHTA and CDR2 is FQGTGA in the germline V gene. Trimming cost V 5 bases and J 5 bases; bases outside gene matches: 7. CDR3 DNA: TGTGCCAGCAGCCCGCAACGACTAGCGGGGGACAATGAGCAGTTCTTC. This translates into CASSPQRLAGDNEQFF.

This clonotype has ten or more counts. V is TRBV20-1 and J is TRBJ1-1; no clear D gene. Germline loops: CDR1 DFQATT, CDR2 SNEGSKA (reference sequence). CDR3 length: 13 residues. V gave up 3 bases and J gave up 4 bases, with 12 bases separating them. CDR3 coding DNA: TGCAGTGCTAGTGAACCAGGTACCACTGAAGCTTTCTTT. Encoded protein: CSASEPGTTEAFF.

The CDR3 nucleotides read TGTGCCAGCAGACCTAGCGGGACCCCCTACGAGCAGTACTTC. Residues: CASRPSGTPYEQYF. This sequence joins TRBV25-1 and TRBJ2-7; 9 bases are shared with TRBD2. This CDR3 is 14 amino acids long. The V gene end was trimmed by 6 bases and the J gene end by 2 bases; junction bases not matched to a gene: 5. The germline V gene encodes CDR1 MGHDK and CDR2 SYGVNS.

Written as DNA, the CDR3 is TGTGCCAGCAGCTTAGCGGTTAGGGAAGAGACCCAGTACTTC. Its protein is CASSLAVREETQYF. This rearrangement joins TRBV7-2 to TRBJ2-5; D not resolved. CDR3 length equals 14 residues. V shed 0 bases and J shed 3 bases, with 8 bases lying between them. The germline V gene encodes CDR1 SGHTA and CDR2 FQGNSA.

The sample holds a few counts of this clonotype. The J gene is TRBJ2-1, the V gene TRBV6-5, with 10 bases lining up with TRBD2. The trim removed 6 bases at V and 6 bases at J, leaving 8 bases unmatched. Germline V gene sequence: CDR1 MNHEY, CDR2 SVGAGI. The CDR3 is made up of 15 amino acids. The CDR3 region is CASSLLAGRVNEQFF. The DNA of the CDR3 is TGTGCCAGCAGCTTACTAGCGGGAAGAGTCAATGAGCAGTTCTTC.

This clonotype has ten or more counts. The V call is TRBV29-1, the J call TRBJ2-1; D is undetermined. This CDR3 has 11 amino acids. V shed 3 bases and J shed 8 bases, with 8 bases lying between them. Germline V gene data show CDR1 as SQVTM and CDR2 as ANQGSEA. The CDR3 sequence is CSVDRWDEQFF. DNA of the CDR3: TGCAGCGTTGACAGGTGGGATGAGCAGTTCTTC.

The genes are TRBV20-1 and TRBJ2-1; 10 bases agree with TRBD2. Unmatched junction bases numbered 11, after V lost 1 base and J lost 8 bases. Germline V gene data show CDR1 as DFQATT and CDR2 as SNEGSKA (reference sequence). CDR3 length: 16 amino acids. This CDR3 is CSARGGRLAGDHEQFF. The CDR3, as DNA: TGCAGTGCTAGAGGCGGCAGGCTAGCGGGAGACCATGAGCAGTTCTTC.

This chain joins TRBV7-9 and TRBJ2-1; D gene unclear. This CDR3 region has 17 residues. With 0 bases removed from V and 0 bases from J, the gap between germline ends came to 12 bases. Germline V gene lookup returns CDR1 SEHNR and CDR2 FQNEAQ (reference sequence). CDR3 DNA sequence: TGTGCCAGCAGCTTAGCCCGGGTTCCCGTCTCCTACAATGAGCAGTTCTTC. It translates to CASSLARVPVSYNEQFF.

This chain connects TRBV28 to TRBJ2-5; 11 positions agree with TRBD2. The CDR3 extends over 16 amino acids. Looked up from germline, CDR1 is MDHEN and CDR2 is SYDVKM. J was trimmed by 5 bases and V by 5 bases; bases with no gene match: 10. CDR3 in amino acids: CASSRSSGGTWETQYF. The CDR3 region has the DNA TGTGCCAGCAGTCGTTCTAGCGGGGGGACATGGGAGACCCAGTACTTC.

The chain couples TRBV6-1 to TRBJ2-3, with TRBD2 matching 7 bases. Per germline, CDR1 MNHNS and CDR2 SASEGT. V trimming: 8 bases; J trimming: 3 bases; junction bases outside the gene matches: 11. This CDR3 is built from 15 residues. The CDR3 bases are TGTGCCAGCGGAGGGCGGGAGCTTAGGACAGATACGCAGTATTTT. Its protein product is CASGGRELRTDTQYF.

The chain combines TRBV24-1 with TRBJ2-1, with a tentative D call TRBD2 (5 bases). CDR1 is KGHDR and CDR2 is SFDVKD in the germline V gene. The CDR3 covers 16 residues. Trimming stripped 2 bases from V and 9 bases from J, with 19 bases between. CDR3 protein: CATSDSSGGLPREQFF. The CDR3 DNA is TGTGCCACCAGTGATTCCAGCGGAGGCCTACCCCGTGAGCAGTTCTTC.

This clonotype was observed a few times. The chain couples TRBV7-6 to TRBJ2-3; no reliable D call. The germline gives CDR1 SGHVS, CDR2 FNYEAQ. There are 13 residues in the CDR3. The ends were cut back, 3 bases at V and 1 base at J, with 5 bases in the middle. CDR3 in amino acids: CASSFPRTDTQYF. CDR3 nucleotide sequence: TGTGCCAGCAGCTTCCCCCGCACAGATACGCAGTATTTT.

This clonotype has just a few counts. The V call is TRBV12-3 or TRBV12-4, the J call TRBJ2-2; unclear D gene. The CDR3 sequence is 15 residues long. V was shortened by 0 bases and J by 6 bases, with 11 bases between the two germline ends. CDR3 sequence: CASSLAVPYPGELFF. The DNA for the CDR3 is TGTGCCAGCAGTTTAGCCGTACCGTACCCCGGGGAGCTGTTTTTT.

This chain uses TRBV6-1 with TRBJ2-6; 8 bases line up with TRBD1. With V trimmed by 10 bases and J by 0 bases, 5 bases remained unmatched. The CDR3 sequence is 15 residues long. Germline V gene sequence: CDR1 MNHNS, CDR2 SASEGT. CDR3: CATGTGPSGANVLTF. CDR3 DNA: TGTGCCACCGGGACAGGTCCCTCTGGGGCCAACGTCCTGACTTTC.

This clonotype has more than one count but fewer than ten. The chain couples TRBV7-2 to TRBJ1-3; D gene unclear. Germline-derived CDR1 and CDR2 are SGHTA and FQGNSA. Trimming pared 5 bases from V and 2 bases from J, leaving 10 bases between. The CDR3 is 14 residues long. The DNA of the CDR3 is TGTGCCAGCAGCCCGAAGTTACCTGGAAACACCATATATTTT. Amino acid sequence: CASSPKLPGNTIYF.

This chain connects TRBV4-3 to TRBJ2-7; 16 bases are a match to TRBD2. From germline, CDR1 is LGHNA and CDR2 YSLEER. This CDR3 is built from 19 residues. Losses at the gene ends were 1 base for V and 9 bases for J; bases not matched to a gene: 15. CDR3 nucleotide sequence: TGCGCCAGCAGCCAAGTTGCCGGGACTAGCGGGAGGGCCACGGTTGTGCAGTACTTC. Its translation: CASSQVAGTSGRATVVQYF.

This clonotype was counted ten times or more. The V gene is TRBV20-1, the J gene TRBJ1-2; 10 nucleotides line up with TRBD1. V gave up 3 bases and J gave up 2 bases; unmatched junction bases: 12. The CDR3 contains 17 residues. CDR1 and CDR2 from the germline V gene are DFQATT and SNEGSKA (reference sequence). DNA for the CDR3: TGCAGTGCTAGCACCTCTATGACGGGACAGGGGAACTATGGCTACACCTTC. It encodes CSASTSMTGQGNYGYTF.

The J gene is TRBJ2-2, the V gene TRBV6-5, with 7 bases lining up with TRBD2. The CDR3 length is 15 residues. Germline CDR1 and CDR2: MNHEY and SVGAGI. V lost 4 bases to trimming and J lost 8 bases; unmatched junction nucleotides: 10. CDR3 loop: CASSLVGGDAGELFF. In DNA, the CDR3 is TGTGCCAGCAGTTTAGTTGGGGGGGATGCAGGGGAGCTGTTTTTT.

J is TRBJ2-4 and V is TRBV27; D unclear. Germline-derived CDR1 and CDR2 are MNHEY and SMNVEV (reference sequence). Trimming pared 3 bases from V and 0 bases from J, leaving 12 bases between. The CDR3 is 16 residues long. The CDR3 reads CASSFSSTLAKNIQYF. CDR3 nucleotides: TGTGCCAGCAGTTTTAGTTCAACCCTAGCCAAAAACATTCAGTACTTC.

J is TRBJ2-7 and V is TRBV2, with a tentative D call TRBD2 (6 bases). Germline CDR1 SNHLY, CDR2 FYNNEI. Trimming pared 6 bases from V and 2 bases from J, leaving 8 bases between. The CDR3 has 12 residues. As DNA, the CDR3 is TGTGCCAGCAGGTCTAGCGCCTACGAGCAGTACTTC. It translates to CASRSSAYEQYF.